One sample yielded the 16 T cell receptor beta chains listed below, sequenced in a study of shared clonotypes between healthy human individuals. Here immunoSEQ multiplex PCR was the method, and the copy in TCRdb shows in-frame clones only, minus some. This sample carries about 330,000 clones, 80% to 90% of them seen once, and the ten largest clones take around 15%. The sample was memory CD8+ T cells sorted from blood. The subset denotes: CD45RO+ cells pooled with CCR7-negative TemRA cells. The receptors come from a man between 18 and 35 years old in good health.

The CDR3 bases are TGTGCCAGCAGCGTGGATCGCGGGATGGACGGGACAGATACGCAGTATTTT. This encodes CASSVDRGMDGTDTQYF. The chain links TRBV9 to TRBJ2-3, with D maybe TRBD2 (6 bases). V shed 2 bases and J shed 3 bases, with 19 bases lying between them. The germline V gene encodes CDR1 SGDLS and CDR2 YYNGEE. The CDR3 spans 17 residues. Using reference TRBV9 and TRBJ2-3 for the parts outside the CDR3, the full variable domain is DSGVTQTPKHLITATGQRVTLRCSPRSGDLSVYWYQQSLDQGLQFLIQYYNGEERAKGNILERFSAQQFPDLHSELNLSSLELGDSALYFCASSVDRGMDGTDTQYFGPGTRLTVL.

The J gene is TRBJ2-7, the V gene TRBV7-9; weak D call: TRBD2 (6 bases). The CDR3 length is 16 residues. Per germline, CDR1 SEHNR and CDR2 FQNEAQ (reference sequence). Trimming pared 1 base from V and 2 bases from J, leaving 15 bases between. CDR3 nucleotide sequence: TGTGCCAGCAGCTTAGATCTGGGGACTGTTACCTACGAGCAGTACTTC. Its protein product is CASSLDLGTVTYEQYF. Full variable domain (remainder filled in from reference TRBV7-9 and TRBJ2-7): DTGVSQNPRHKITKRGQNVTFRCDPISEHNRLYWYRQTLGQGPEFLTYFQNEAQLEKSRLLSDRFSAERPKGSFSTLEIQRTEQGDSAMYLCASSLDLGTVTYEQYFGPGTRLTVT.

The rearrangement uses TRBV4-1 and TRBJ2-7; TRBD2 aligns across 9 bases. Germline-derived CDR1 and CDR2 are MGHRA and YSYEKL. The CDR3 has 17 amino acids. The junction had 9 bases not matched to a gene; V was cut back by 0 bases and J by 3 bases. The CDR3 DNA sequence: TGCGCCAGCAGCCAAGATCTTGGTAGCGGGAGCTTCTACGAGCAGTACTTC. Protein sequence: CASSQDLGSGSFYEQYF.

The gene calls are TRBV6-1 and TRBJ2-5; 7 positions match TRBD1. The CDR3 runs 15 residues. V lost 2 bases and J lost 4; bases outside the gene matches: 7. Germline V lookup: CDR1 MNHNS, CDR2 SASEGT. The CDR3 bases are TGTGCCAGCAGTGAAAGAGTAGGGGGCCCAGAGACCCAGTACTTC. Encoded protein: CASSERVGGPETQYF.

The genes are TRBV27 and TRBJ2-3; TRBD1 agrees at 7 bases. The junction had 20 bases not matched to a gene; V was cut back by 7 bases and J by 7 bases. Looked up from germline, CDR1 is MNHEY and CDR2 is SMNVEV (reference sequence). The CDR3 extends over 17 amino acids. The DNA for the CDR3 is TGTGCCAGCACCTCCCTTATGTCCGGGACAGACTCGAATACGCAGTATTTT. As protein: CASTSLMSGTDSNTQYF.

The rearrangement joins TRBV5-6 to TRBJ2-2; D is unclear. The CDR3 sequence is 15 residues long. Trimming pared 0 bases from V and 4 bases from J, leaving 10 bases between. The germline CDR1 and CDR2 sequences are SGHDT and YYEEEE. The chain's CDR3 is CASSLEGMGTGELFF. The CDR3 bases are TGTGCCAGCAGCTTGGAGGGAATGGGCACCGGGGAGCTGTTTTTT. Drawing the rest from reference TRBV5-6 and TRBJ2-2, the complete variable domain is DAGVTQSPTHLIKTRGQQVTLRCSPKSGHDTVSWYQQALGQGPQFIFQYYEEEERQRGNFPDRFSGHQFPNYSSELNVNALLLGDSALYLCASSLEGMGTGELFFGEGSRLTVL.

The V gene is TRBV30, the J gene TRBJ1-1; D may be TRBD1 (6 bases). Germline assignment: CDR1 GTSNPN and CDR2 SVGIG (reference sequence). With 0 bases removed from V and 1 base from J, the gap between germline ends came to 18 bases. The CDR3 runs to 17 residues. Written as DNA, the CDR3 is TGTGCCTGGAGTGTACGGCTGGGGACAAGGGGGAACACTGAAGCTTTCTTT. Its protein product is CAWSVRLGTRGNTEAFF. The full variable domain, in which reference TRBV30 and TRBJ1-1 provide the parts outside the CDR3, is SQTIHQWPATLVQPVGSPLSLECTVEGTSNPNLYWYRQAAGRGLQLLFYSVGIGQISSEVPQNLSASRPQDRQFILSSKKLLLSDSGFYLCAWSVRLGTRGNTEAFFGQGTRLTVV.

The V and J genes are TRBV6-5 and TRBJ2-7; D unclear. Germline V gives CDR1 MNHEY, CDR2 SVGAGI. This CDR3 comprises 15 residues. Between the trimmed V and J ends, which lost 2 bases and 6 bases, there was a span of 17 bases. The DNA of the CDR3 is TGTGCCAGCAGTTACGATATCGGAGAATCCAGCGAGCAGTACTTC. It translates to CASSYDIGESSEQYF.

The chain is built from TRBV10-3 and TRBJ1-2, with D unclear. Germline V gene sequence: CDR1 ENHRY, CDR2 SYGVKD. This CDR3 spans 16 amino acids. V was pared by 8 bases and J by 2 bases, with 21 bases between. The CDR3 is CAIPPTFKVPNYGYTF. CDR3 nucleotide sequence: TGTGCCATCCCTCCGACGTTCAAGGTACCGAACTATGGCTACACCTTC.

V usage is TRBV7-2 and J usage is TRBJ2-7; 11 bases map to TRBD2. The CDR3 runs to 18 residues. Germline trimming cut 1 base from V and 2 bases from J; bases unmatched to any gene: 10. Germline lookup yields CDR1 SGHTA and CDR2 FQGNSA. The CDR3 nucleotides are TGTGCCAGCAGCTTAGAGTCCCCCCGACTAGCGGGAACCTACGAGCAGTACTTC. Translated, it gives CASSLESPRLAGTYEQYF. Based on the CDR3 plus reference TRBV7-2 and TRBJ2-7, the full variable domain is GAGVSQSPSNKVTEKGKDVELRCDPISGHTALYWYRQSLGQGLEFLIYFQGNSAPDKSGLPSDRFSAERTGGSVSTLTIQRTQQEDSAVYLCASSLESPRLAGTYEQYFGPGTRLTVT.

The V call is TRBV5-6, the J call TRBJ2-1; D call uncertain. Deletions cut 0 bases from V and 8 bases from J, with 9 bases between. The CDR3 runs to 13 residues. Looked up from germline, CDR1 is SGHDT and CDR2 is YYEEEE. CDR3 protein: CASSLEGTHEQFF. DNA of the CDR3: TGTGCCAGCAGCTTGGAAGGTACACATGAGCAGTTCTTC.

V usage is TRBV4-1 and J usage is TRBJ2-3, with TRBD2 matching 11 bases. The V and J ends lost 4 bases and 0 bases, in that order; junction bases with no gene match: 3. There are 16 residues in the CDR3. The V gene's germline CDR1 is MGHRA and CDR2 YSYEKL. The CDR3 protein is CASSLLAGGSTDTQYF. Written as DNA, the CDR3 is TGCGCCAGCAGCCTCCTAGCGGGGGGTAGCACAGATACGCAGTATTTT.

The J gene is TRBJ2-1, the V gene TRBV30; TRBD1 might be the D (6 bases). Trimming stripped 4 bases from V and 9 bases from J, with 19 bases between. The CDR3 contains 14 residues. Germline loops: CDR1 GTSNPN, CDR2 SVGIG (reference sequence). The CDR3 DNA sequence: TGTGCCTGGAAAGGGACACCCGGAGGTAGTGAGCAGTTCTTC. This encodes CAWKGTPGGSEQFF.

J is TRBJ2-5 and V is TRBV2; weak D call: TRBD2 (6 bases). The CDR3 loop spans 15 amino acids. V was shortened by 2 bases and J by 2 bases, with 12 bases between the two germline ends. CDR1 and CDR2 from the germline V gene are SNHLY and FYNNEI. The CDR3 nucleotides read TGTGCCAGCAGTGAAAGTCGGGGGATACAAGAGACCCAGTACTTC. Amino acids: CASSESRGIQETQYF.

CDR3 DNA: TGTGCCAGCAGCCCCGGACAGGGGCCTGTATACGAGCAGTACTTC. This sequence encodes CASSPGQGPVYEQYF. The chain recombines TRBV7-9 with TRBJ2-7; TRBD1 agrees at 9 bases. Trimming at V came to 5 bases and at J to 4 bases, leaving 9 bases not matched to a gene. The CDR3 is made up of 15 amino acids. Germline V gene lookup returns CDR1 SEHNR and CDR2 FQNEAQ (reference sequence).

This chain links TRBV4-1 with TRBJ1-3, with TRBD1 matching over 7 bases. CDR3 length equals 15 residues. CDR1 is MGHRA and CDR2 is YSYEKL in the germline V gene. V dropped 1 base and J dropped 2; count of bases not matched to a gene: 2. The CDR3 DNA is TGCGCCAGCAGCCAAGGCAGGGGGACTGGAAACACCATATATTTT. It encodes CASSQGRGTGNTIYF.